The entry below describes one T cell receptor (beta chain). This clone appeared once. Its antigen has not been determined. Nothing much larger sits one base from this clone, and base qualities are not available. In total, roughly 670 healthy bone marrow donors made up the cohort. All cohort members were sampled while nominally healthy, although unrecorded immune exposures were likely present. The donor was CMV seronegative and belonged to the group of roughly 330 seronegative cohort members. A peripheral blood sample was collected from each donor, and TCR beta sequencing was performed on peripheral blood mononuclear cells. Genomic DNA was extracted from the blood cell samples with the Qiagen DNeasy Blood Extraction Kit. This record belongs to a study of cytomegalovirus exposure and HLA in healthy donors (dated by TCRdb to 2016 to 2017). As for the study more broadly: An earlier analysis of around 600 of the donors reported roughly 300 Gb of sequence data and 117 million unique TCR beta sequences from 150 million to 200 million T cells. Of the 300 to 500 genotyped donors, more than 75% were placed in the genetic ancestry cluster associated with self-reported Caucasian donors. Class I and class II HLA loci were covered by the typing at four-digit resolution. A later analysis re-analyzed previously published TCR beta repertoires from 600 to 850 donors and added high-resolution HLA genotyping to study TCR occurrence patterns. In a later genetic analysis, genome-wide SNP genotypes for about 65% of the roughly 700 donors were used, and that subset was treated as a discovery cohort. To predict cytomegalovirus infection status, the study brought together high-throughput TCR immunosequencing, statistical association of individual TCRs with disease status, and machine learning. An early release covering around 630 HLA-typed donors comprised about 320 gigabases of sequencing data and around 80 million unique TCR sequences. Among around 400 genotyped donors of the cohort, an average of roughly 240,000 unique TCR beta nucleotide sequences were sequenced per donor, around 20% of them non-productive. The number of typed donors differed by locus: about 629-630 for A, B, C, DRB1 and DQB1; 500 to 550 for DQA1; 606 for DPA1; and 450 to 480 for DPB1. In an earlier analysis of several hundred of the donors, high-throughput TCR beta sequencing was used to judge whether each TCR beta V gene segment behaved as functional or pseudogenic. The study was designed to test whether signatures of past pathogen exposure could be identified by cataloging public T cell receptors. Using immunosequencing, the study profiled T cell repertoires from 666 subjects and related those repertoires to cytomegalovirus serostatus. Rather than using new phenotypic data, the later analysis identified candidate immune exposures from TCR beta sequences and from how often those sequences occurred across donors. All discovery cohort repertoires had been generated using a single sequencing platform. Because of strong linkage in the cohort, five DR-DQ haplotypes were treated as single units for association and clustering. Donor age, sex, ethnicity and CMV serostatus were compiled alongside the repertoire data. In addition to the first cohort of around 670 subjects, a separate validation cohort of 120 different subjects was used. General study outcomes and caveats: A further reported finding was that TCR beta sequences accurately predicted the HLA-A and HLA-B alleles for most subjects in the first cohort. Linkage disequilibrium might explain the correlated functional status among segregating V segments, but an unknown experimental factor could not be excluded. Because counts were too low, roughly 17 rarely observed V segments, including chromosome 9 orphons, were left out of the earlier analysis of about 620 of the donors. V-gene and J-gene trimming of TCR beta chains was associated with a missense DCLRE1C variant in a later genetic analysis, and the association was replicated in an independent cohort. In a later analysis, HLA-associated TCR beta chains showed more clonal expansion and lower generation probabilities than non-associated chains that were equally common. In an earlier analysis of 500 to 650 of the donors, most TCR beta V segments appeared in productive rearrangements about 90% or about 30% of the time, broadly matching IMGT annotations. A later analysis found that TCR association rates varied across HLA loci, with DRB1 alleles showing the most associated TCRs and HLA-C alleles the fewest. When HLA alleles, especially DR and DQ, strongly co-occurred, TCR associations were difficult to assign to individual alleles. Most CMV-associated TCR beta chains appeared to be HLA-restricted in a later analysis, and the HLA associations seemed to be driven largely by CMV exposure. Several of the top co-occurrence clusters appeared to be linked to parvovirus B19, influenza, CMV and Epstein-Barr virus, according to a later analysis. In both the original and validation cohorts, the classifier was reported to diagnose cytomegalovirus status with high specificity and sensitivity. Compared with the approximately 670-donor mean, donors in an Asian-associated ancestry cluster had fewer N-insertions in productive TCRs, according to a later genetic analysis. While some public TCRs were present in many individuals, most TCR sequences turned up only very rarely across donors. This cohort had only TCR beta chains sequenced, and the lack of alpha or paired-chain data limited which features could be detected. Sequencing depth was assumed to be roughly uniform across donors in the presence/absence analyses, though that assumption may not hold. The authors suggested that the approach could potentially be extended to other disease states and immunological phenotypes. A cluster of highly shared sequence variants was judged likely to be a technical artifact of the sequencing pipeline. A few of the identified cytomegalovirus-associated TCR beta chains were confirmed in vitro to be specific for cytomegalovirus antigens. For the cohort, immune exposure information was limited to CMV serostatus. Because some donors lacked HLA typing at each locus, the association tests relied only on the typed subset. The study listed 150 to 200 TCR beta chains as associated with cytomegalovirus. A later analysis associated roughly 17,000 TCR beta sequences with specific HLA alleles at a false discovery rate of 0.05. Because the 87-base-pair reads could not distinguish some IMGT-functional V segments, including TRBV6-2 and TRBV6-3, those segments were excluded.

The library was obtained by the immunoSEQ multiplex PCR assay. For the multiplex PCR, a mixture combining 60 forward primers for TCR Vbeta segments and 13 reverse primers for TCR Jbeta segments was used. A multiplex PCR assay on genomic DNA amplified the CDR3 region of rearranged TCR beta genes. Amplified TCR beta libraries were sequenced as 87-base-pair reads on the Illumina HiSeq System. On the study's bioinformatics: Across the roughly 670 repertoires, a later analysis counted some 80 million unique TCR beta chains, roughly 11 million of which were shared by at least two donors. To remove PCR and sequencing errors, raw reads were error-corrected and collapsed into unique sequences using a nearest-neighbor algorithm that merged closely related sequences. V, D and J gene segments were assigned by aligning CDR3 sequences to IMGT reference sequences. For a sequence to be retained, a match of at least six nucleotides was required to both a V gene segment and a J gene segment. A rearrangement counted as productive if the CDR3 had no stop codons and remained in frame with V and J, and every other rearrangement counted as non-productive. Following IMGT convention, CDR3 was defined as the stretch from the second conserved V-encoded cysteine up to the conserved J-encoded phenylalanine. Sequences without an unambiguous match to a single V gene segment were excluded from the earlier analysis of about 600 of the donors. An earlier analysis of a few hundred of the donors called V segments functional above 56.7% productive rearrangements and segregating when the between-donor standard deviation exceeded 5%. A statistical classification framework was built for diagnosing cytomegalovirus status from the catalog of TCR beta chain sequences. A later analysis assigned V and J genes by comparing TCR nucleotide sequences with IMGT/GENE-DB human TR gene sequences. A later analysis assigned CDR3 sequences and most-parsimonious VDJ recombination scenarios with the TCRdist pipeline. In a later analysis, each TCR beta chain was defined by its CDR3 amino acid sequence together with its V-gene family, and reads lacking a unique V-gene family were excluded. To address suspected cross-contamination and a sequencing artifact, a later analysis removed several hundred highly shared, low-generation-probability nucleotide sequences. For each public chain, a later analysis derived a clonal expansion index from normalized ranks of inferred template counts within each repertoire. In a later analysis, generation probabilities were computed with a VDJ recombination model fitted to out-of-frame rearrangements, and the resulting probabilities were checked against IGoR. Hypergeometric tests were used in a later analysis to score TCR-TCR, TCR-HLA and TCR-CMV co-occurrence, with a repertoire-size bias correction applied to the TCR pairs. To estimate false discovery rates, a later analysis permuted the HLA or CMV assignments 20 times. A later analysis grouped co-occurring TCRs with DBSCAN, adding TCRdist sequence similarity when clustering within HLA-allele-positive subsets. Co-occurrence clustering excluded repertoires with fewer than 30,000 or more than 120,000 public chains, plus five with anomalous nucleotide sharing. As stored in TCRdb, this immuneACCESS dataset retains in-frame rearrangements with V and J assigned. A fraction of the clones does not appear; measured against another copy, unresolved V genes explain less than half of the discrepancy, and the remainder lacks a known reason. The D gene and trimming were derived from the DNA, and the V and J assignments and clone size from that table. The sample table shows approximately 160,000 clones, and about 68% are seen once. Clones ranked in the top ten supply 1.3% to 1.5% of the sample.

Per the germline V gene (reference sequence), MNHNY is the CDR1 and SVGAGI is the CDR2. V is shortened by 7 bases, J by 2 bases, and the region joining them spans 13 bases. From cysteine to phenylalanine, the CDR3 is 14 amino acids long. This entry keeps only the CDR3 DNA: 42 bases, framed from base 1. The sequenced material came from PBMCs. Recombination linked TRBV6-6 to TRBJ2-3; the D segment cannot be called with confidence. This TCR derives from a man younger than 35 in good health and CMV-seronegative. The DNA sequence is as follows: TGTGCCAGCAAGACCCCAGGAACCACAGATACGCAGTATTTT. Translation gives CASKTPGTTDTQYF.